The next 22 T cell receptor beta chains were all read from a single sample in a study of blood T cell repertoires in COVID-19. Profiling relied on immunoSEQ multiplex PCR, and the TCRdb table lists in-frame clones only, not all of them. The sample yields approximately 500,000 clones, about 89% seen once. Specimen: peripheral blood. All receptors come from a woman in her fifties or sixties with COVID-19, enrolled during active disease.

The rearrangement links TRBV5-1 to TRBJ1-2, with D perhaps matching TRBD1 (6 bases). This CDR3 comprises 14 residues. In germline, CDR1 is SGHRS, CDR2 YFSETQ. The ends were cut back, 0 bases at V and 6 bases at J, with 12 bases in the middle. The CDR3 loop is CASSLASGEDGYTF. The CDR3 nucleotides are TGCGCCAGCAGCTTGGCGTCAGGGGAAGATGGCTACACCTTC.

The genes are TRBV10-1 and TRBJ2-7; 9 positions agree with TRBD1. Germline V gives CDR1 WNHNN, CDR2 SYGVQD (reference sequence). CDR3 length equals 13 residues. J gave up 8 bases and V 2 bases, and 4 bases lay outside the gene matches. CDR3 DNA sequence: TGCGCCAGCAGTGAGGGGGGACAGGGACAGCAGTACTTC. Translating gives CASSEGGQGQQYF.

The table lists this clone with a count of one. CDR3 DNA: TGTGCCAGCAGTTATCTAGGGGGGGAAGGGTATGGCTACACCTTC. It yields the protein CASSYLGGEGYGYTF. The chain is built from TRBV6-6 and TRBJ1-2; D is possibly TRBD1 (6 bases). Germline lookup yields CDR1 MNHNY and CDR2 SVGAGI (reference sequence). The ends were cut back, 3 bases at V and 5 bases at J, with 16 bases in the middle. The CDR3 runs 15 residues.

The chain recombines TRBV11-1 with TRBJ2-2; TRBD1 matches at 9 bases. CDR1 is SGHAT and CDR2 is FQDESV in the germline V gene (reference sequence). V dropped 2 bases and J dropped 6; count of bases not matched to a gene: 7. The CDR3 is 16 residues long. The CDR3 loop is CASSLYGDRASGELFF. For the CDR3, the DNA is TGTGCCAGCAGCTTATATGGGGACAGGGCGTCCGGGGAGCTGTTTTTT.

In the case of this clone: At the DNA level, this CDR3 is encoded by other sequences in the same sample as well. The V and J genes are TRBV6-1 and TRBJ1-5; D uncertain. Germline V gives CDR1 MNHNS, CDR2 SASEGT. Trimming cost V 3 bases and J 4 bases, with 7 bases left between them. This CDR3 contains 13 residues. CDR3 sequence reads: CASSESGNQPQHF. The CDR3 DNA reads as TGTGCCAGCAGTGAGTCCGGGAATCAGCCCCAGCATTTT.

V usage is TRBV5-1 and J usage is TRBJ2-7, with D hard to call. Germline CDR1 is SGHRS and CDR2 is YFSETQ. The CDR3 consists of 15 residues. Trimming removed 0 bases from V and 6 bases from J, with 16 bases in between. The CDR3 DNA follows: TGCGCCAGCAGCTTGGAACAGTCCCTCCGTGGCGAGCAGTACTTC. It translates to CASSLEQSLRGEQYF.

The V gene is TRBV3-1 (or the pseudogene TRBV3-2), the J gene TRBJ2-7, with 9 bases that match TRBD2. With 1 base clipped from V and 5 bases from J, the junction kept 6 bases outside the gene matches. There are 15 residues in the CDR3. The germline gives CDR1 LGHDT, CDR2 YNNKEL (reference sequence). The CDR3 loop is CASSQGREGQDEQYF. The CDR3 DNA follows: TGTGCCAGCAGCCAAGGGCGGGAGGGCCAGGACGAGCAGTACTTC.

This clone was picked up one time. The chain combines TRBV11-2 with TRBJ2-5, with 8 bases identical to TRBD2. The V and J ends lost 4 bases and 5 bases, in that order; junction bases with no gene match: 9. The CDR3 is 15 residues long. Germline loops: CDR1 SGHAT, CDR2 FQNNGV. The DNA of the CDR3 is TGTGCCAGCAGCTCGACCACTAGCGGCGCCGAGACCCAGTACTTC. Protein product: CASSSTTSGAETQYF.

V gene TRBV7-8 combines with J gene TRBJ1-1; TRBD1 matches 11 bases. This CDR3 contains 14 residues. The germline CDR1 and CDR2 sequences are SGHVS and FQNEAQ. V lost 5 bases and J lost 11; bases outside the gene matches: 10. CDR3: CASSTEDRGRLAFF. The CDR3 bases are TGTGCCAGCAGCACCGAGGACAGGGGGCGTTTGGCTTTCTTT.

The V and J genes are TRBV5-6 and TRBJ1-2; 10 nucleotides match TRBD1. Trimming at V came to 4 bases and at J to 5 bases, leaving 2 bases not matched to a gene. CDR3 length: 13 amino acids. From germline, CDR1 is SGHDT and CDR2 YYEEEE. CDR3 nucleotides: TGTGCCAGCAGCAAGGGACAGGGGTATGGCTACACCTTC. Translated: CASSKGQGYGYTF.

The chain uses TRBV19 and TRBJ1-1; D call uncertain. CDR1 is LNHDA and CDR2 is SQIVND in the germline V gene (reference sequence). The ends were cut back, 4 bases at V and 1 base at J, with 10 bases in the middle. The CDR3 length is 14 residues. The CDR3 protein is CASSTYSRNTEAFF. The CDR3 nucleotides read TGTGCCAGTAGTACCTACTCTAGGAACACTGAAGCTTTCTTT. The full variable domain, completed using reference TRBV19 and TRBJ1-1, is DGGITQSPKYLFRKEGQNVTLSCEQNLNHDAMYWYRQDPGQGLRLIYYSQIVNDFQKGDIAEGYSVSREKKESFPLTVTSAQKNPTAFYLCASSTYSRNTEAFFGQGTRLTVV.

This clone has a single count. The chain has TRBV12-3 or TRBV12-4 and TRBJ1-2; possibly TRBD1 for D (5 bases). Trimming stripped 2 bases from V and 7 bases from J, with 11 bases between. This CDR3 contains 13 residues. The CDR3 reads CASSLRRGGGYTF. As DNA, the CDR3 is TGTGCCAGCAGTTTAAGGAGGGGCGGTGGCTACACCTTC.

The chain joins TRBV6-6 to TRBJ1-3, with a possible D match to TRBD1 (5 bases). Germline V gene data show CDR1 as MNHNY and CDR2 as SVGAGI (reference sequence). The CDR3 sequence is 13 residues long. The ends were cut back, 4 bases at V and 5 bases at J, with 9 bases in the middle. The CDR3: CASSLDKRNTIYF. The CDR3 DNA follows: TGTGCCAGCAGTTTGGACAAGAGAAACACCATATATTTT.

CDR3 sequence (DNA): TGTGCCATCAGTGAGACAGGGGGCAGTCAGCCCCAGCATTTT. Protein product: CAISETGGSQPQHF. V and J are TRBV10-3 and TRBJ1-5; the match to TRBD1 covers 9 bases. Trimming at V came to 2 bases and at J to 6 bases, leaving 2 bases not matched to a gene. Looked up from germline, CDR1 is ENHRY and CDR2 is SYGVKD. The CDR3 spans 14 residues.

The chain couples TRBV19 to TRBJ1-1; a weak D match, TRBD1 (5 bases). CDR1 is LNHDA, CDR2 SQIVND, per germline (reference sequence). The CDR3 is made up of 13 amino acids. V lost 8 bases and J lost 6, with 16 bases in between. This chain's CDR3 is CASAQGGGSEAFF. The CDR3 nucleotides read TGTGCCAGTGCCCAGGGAGGCGGCTCTGAAGCTTTCTTT.

The DNA of the CDR3 is TGTGCCAGCAGCTTAGTCTCCCCCCCCTACGAGCAGTACTTC. It translates to CASSLVSPPYEQYF. The J gene is TRBJ2-7, the V gene TRBV7-2; D gene unclear. The CDR3 runs 14 residues. Trimming took 1 base from V and 2 from J, leaving 9 bases between them. Germline CDR1 and CDR2: SGHTA and FQGNSA. Supplemented by reference TRBV7-2 and TRBJ2-7, the full variable domain reads GAGVSQSPSNKVTEKGKDVELRCDPISGHTALYWYRQSLGQGLEFLIYFQGNSAPDKSGLPSDRFSAERTGGSVSTLTIQRTQQEDSAVYLCASSLVSPPYEQYFGPGTRLTVT.

The gene calls are TRBV11-3 and TRBJ2-3; 7 bases line up with TRBD1. CDR3 length equals 13 residues. Germline values: CDR1 SGHNT, CDR2 YENEEA. After removal of 4 bases from V and 6 bases from J, the junction contained 4 bases not matched to a gene. The CDR3 loop is CASSSLQGDTQYF. CDR3 sequence (DNA): TGTGCCAGCAGCTCCTTACAGGGGGATACGCAGTATTTT.

The J gene is TRBJ1-1, the V gene TRBV20-1; 10 bases agree with TRBD1. Per germline, CDR1 DFQATT and CDR2 SNEGSKA (reference sequence). This CDR3 is 17 amino acids long. V shed 3 bases and J 0 bases; nucleotides not matched to a gene: 10. CDR3 sequence (DNA): TGCAGTGCTAGTCGGGACAGGGGACATTTCATGAACACTGAAGCTTTCTTT. Translated, it gives CSASRDRGHFMNTEAFF.

The genes are TRBV5-1 and TRBJ1-4; a weak D match, TRBD1 (6 bases). V lost 5 bases and J 5 bases, leaving 13 bases between the germline ends. Per germline, CDR1 SGHRS and CDR2 YFSETQ. This CDR3 is built from 14 residues. The CDR3 region has the DNA TGCGCCAGCAGGCCCACAGGGACGAATGAAAAACTGTTTTTT. This codes for CASRPTGTNEKLFF. The variable domain in full, with the rest retrieved from reference TRBV5-1 and TRBJ1-4, is KAGVTQTPRYLIKTRGQQVTLSCSPISGHRSVSWYQQTPGQGLQFLFEYFSETQRNKGNFPGRFSGRQFSNSRSEMNVSTLELGDSALYLCASRPTGTNEKLFFGSGTQLSVL.

The chain links TRBV5-1 to TRBJ2-3; 11 bases are a match to TRBD2. The V and J ends lost 4 bases and 7 bases, in that order; junction bases with no gene match: 8. In germline, CDR1 is SGHRS, CDR2 YFSETQ. There are 15 residues in the CDR3. The DNA for the CDR3 is TGCGCCAGCAGCGGTAGCGGGGGGGCCGGGAATACGCAGTATTTT. Translating gives CASSGSGGAGNTQYF. Full variable domain (missing parts from reference TRBV5-1 and TRBJ2-3): KAGVTQTPRYLIKTRGQQVTLSCSPISGHRSVSWYQQTPGQGLQFLFEYFSETQRNKGNFPGRFSGRQFSNSRSEMNVSTLELGDSALYLCASSGSGGAGNTQYFGPGTRLTVL.

The chain is built from TRBV29-1 and TRBJ2-2, with 9 nucleotides matching TRBD1. The V gene end was trimmed by 0 bases and the J gene end by 5 bases; junction bases not matched to a gene: 1. This CDR3 has 14 residues. CDR1 is SQVTM and CDR2 is ANQGSEA in the germline V gene. Here the CDR3 DNA reads TGCAGCGTTGAAGAGGGACAGGGAACCGGGGAGCTGTTTTTT. Translation: CSVEEGQGTGELFF.

The chain has TRBV29-1 and TRBJ1-1; possible D gene TRBD1, 6 bases. Between the trimmed V and J ends, which lost 7 bases and 3 bases, there was a span of 27 bases. CDR1 is SQVTM and CDR2 is ANQGSEA in the germline V gene. The CDR3 is made up of 17 amino acids. CDR3 protein: CSAGSRQGMTRDTEAFF. The CDR3 nucleotides are TGCAGCGCTGGCTCCCGCCAGGGGATGACAAGGGACACTGAAGCTTTCTTT.